These 19 T cell receptor beta chains were all obtained from the same sample, sequenced in a study of blood T cells in healthy people across ages. The use of a sample-barcoded 5' primer and a J-beta primer mix characterized a second PCR of roughly 6 to 11 cycles. TCRdb used MiXCR to reprocess the 5' RACE reads, holding one entry per CDR3 protein. This table has approximately 1.5 million distinct CDR3 sequences, 35% to 45% appearing once. The sequenced material came from blood. These receptor sequences come from a woman under 30 in good health.

V and J are TRBV6-1 and TRBJ2-3; TRBD1 matches at 8 bases. Trimming at V came to 6 bases and at J to 1 base, leaving 12 bases not matched to a gene. This CDR3 has 17 amino acids. Germline V gene lookup returns CDR1 MNHNS and CDR2 SASEGT. DNA of the CDR3: TGTGCCAGCAGCAGGGGGCTGCGGGGTTCTGGCACAGATACGCAGTATTTT. As protein: CASSRGLRGSGTDTQYF.

This clonotype was seen at least ten times. The chain combines TRBV10-3 with TRBJ2-5, with TRBD2 matching 10 bases. This CDR3 has 16 amino acids. Germline V gene lookup returns CDR1 ENHRY and CDR2 SYGVKD. Germline trimming cut 3 bases from V and 6 bases from J; bases unmatched to any gene: 10. This CDR3 reads CAISDEAGGPLKTQYF. The CDR3 DNA follows: TGTGCCATCAGTGACGAAGCGGGGGGGCCTTTAAAGACCCAGTACTTC.

The chain links TRBV11-2 to TRBJ2-1, with 10 positions matching TRBD2. Trimming removed 5 bases from V and 6 bases from J; junction bases left unmatched: 10. CDR3 length equals 16 residues. In germline, CDR1 is SGHAT, CDR2 FQNNGV. CDR3: CASSAELAGDFNEQFF. The CDR3 DNA follows: TGTGCCAGCAGCGCCGAGCTAGCGGGGGATTTCAATGAGCAGTTCTTC.

Only a few counts were recorded for this clonotype. The chain links TRBV7-3 to TRBJ2-1; 8 positions match TRBD2. This CDR3 is 16 amino acids long. Looked up from germline, CDR1 is SGHTA and CDR2 is FQGTGA. Germline trimming cut 3 bases from V and 0 bases from J; bases unmatched to any gene: 4. CDR3 protein: CASSFLTSASYNEQFF. The CDR3 coding sequence is TGTGCCAGCAGCTTCCTGACTAGCGCCTCCTACAATGAGCAGTTCTTC.

Comment on this clonotype: Relative to the germline gene, one junction end is altered; a read error may explain this. The J gene is TRBJ2-1, the V gene TRBV6-2 or TRBV6-3; no reliable D call. The germline V gene encodes CDR1 MNHEY and CDR2 SVGEGT. The CDR3 extends over 12 amino acids. The CDR3 spells CASSYSYKEQFF. CDR3 in DNA: TGTGCCAGCAGTTACAGCTACAAAGAGCAGTTCTTC.

The genes are TRBV11-2 and TRBJ2-3, with D possibly matching TRBD2 (5 bases). V was shortened by 5 bases and J by 4 bases, with 19 bases between the two germline ends. This CDR3 has 16 residues. CDR1 and CDR2 (germline): SGHAT, FQNNGV. This CDR3 is CASSPRPGMRADTQYF. CDR3 in DNA: TGTGCCAGCAGCCCTAGACCGGGGATGAGGGCAGATACGCAGTATTTT.

This rearrangement joins TRBV2 to TRBJ2-7; 8 bases map to TRBD1. This CDR3 comprises 13 residues. V lost 9 bases and J lost 7; bases outside the gene matches: 11. Germline V gene sequence: CDR1 SNHLY, CDR2 FYNNEI. CDR3 loop: CASSIQGVGEQYF. The CDR3 bases are TGTGCCAGTTCGATACAGGGGGTCGGGGAGCAGTACTTC. The full variable domain, its missing parts supplied by reference TRBV2 and TRBJ2-7, is EPEVTQTPSHQVTQMGQEVILRCVPISNHLYFYWYRQILGQKVEFLVSFYNNEISEKSEIFDDQFSVERPDGSNFTLKIRSTKLEDSAMYFCASSIQGVGEQYFGPGTRLTVT.

The genes are TRBV7-2 and TRBJ1-5, with 8 bases matching TRBD1. V trimming: 5 bases; J trimming: 5 bases; junction bases outside the gene matches: 8. CDR1 and CDR2 (germline): SGHTA, FQGNSA. The CDR3 has 15 residues. The CDR3 region is CASSRQGSGDQPQHF. The CDR3 DNA is TGTGCCAGCAGCCGACAGGGGTCTGGGGATCAGCCCCAGCATTTT.

This clonotype was recorded only once. The chain couples TRBV4-1 to TRBJ2-3, with D possibly matching TRBD1 (6 bases). Trimming removed 4 bases at V and 0 bases at J, with 14 bases between. Germline CDR1 reads MGHRA; CDR2 reads YSYEKL. The CDR3 runs to 16 residues. DNA of the CDR3: TGCGCCAGCAGCCTCCAGGGGCCCCTGAGCACAGATACGCAGTATTTT. This sequence encodes CASSLQGPLSTDTQYF.

This clonotype was observed a handful of times. The chain links TRBV5-1 to TRBJ2-1; 10 positions agree with TRBD2. The trim removed 0 bases at V and 8 bases at J, leaving 11 bases unmatched. CDR1 and CDR2 (germline): SGHRS, YFSETQ. The CDR3 consists of 17 residues. Here the CDR3 reads CASSLGVSLAGKYEQFF. The CDR3 DNA follows: TGCGCCAGCAGCTTGGGAGTTTCACTAGCGGGAAAGTATGAGCAGTTCTTC.

This clonotype was recorded only once. The chain has TRBV20-1 and TRBJ2-3; D not certain. V was clipped by 6 bases and J by 0 bases, with 16 bases between them. The CDR3 has 15 amino acids. Germline CDR1 DFQATT, CDR2 SNEGSKA (reference sequence). The CDR3 coding sequence is TGCAGTGCCCCCTCCCCACCGCCTAGCACAGATACGCAGTATTTT. Translating gives CSAPSPPPSTDTQYF.

The sample holds a few counts of this clonotype. The chain is built from TRBV20-1 and TRBJ2-1, with D tentatively TRBD2 (6 bases). The CDR3 is 14 residues long. Trimming took off 3 bases at V and 3 bases at J, with 12 bases between the two ends. The germline V gene encodes CDR1 DFQATT and CDR2 SNEGSKA (reference sequence). The DNA for the CDR3 is TGCAGTGCTAGGGTACTAGCATACTACAATGAGCAGTTCTTC. Translated: CSARVLAYYNEQFF.

V is TRBV4-3 and J is TRBJ2-5; TRBD1 is a possible D gene (6 bases). The end of the DNA aligns better with TRBJ2-7, so the J call may be wrong. CDR3 size: 15 residues. The germline V gene has CDR1 LGHNA and CDR2 YSLEER. CDR3 bases: TGCGCCAGCAGCCAAAACAGGGTCCCCACGGACGAGCAGTACTTC. Protein product: CASSQNRVPTDEQYF.

The chain is built from TRBV20-1 and TRBJ2-7, with TRBD2 identical over 8 bases. V lost 6 bases and J lost 1; bases outside the gene matches: 5. The CDR3 has 13 residues. Per the germline V gene, CDR1 is DFQATT and CDR2 is SNEGSKA (reference sequence). The CDR3 is CSAGTRTSYEQYF. The CDR3 bases are TGCAGTGCGGGGACTAGAACATCCTACGAGCAGTACTTC.

The chain uses TRBV4-1 and TRBJ2-7; tentative D call: TRBD1 (6 bases). CDR1 MGHRA and CDR2 YSYEKL come from the germline V gene. The CDR3 consists of 13 residues. Trimming left V 5 bases short and J 3 bases short, with 11 bases between. CDR3 protein: CASSADSDYEQYF. The CDR3 nucleotides read TGCGCCAGCAGCGCGGACAGTGACTACGAGCAGTACTTC.

This clonotype was observed many times. The chain couples TRBV3-1 to TRBJ2-1; TRBD2 aligns across 8 bases. From germline, CDR1 is LGHDT and CDR2 YNNKEL (reference sequence). The CDR3 consists of 22 residues. V was pared by 2 bases and J by 5 bases, with 26 bases of the junction left unmatched. The CDR3 nucleotides read TGTGCCAGCAGCCAATACGGTATCCAAGGAAACGAAGCGGGAGTCAACCACAATGAGCAGTTCTTC. Protein sequence: CASSQYGIQGNEAGVNHNEQFF.

This clonotype was detected a few times. The chain joins TRBV5-6 to TRBJ2-7; D may be TRBD1 (5 bases). V was cut by 5 bases and J by 0 bases, with 12 bases left in between. CDR1 is SGHDT and CDR2 is YYEEEE in the germline V gene. There are 14 residues in the CDR3. CDR3 sequence: CASRGRGYSYEQYF. As DNA, the CDR3 is TGTGCCAGCAGGGGAAGGGGCTACTCCTACGAGCAGTACTTC.

Only a few counts were recorded for this clonotype. This chain links TRBV4-3 with TRBJ2-7; weak D call: TRBD2 (5 bases). CDR3 length: 15 residues. Trimming removed 2 bases from V and 3 bases from J, with 14 bases in between. The germline V gene has CDR1 LGHNA and CDR2 YSLEER. As DNA, the CDR3 is TGCGCCAGCAGCCAAACCGGGAACGGAGGCTACGAGCAGTACTTC. Its protein product is CASSQTGNGGYEQYF.

V is TRBV29-1 and J is TRBJ2-2; 9 bases align to TRBD2. Germline CDR1 is SQVTM and CDR2 is ANQGSEA. The CDR3 sequence is 12 residues long. The junction had 2 bases not matched to a gene; V was cut back by 6 bases and J by 6 bases. The CDR3 loop reads CSVRGGSGELFF. The CDR3 DNA follows: TGCAGCGTGCGGGGGGGCTCCGGGGAGCTGTTTTTT.